This T cell receptor beta chain was retrieved from a study of type 1 and type 2 diabetes patients (dated by TCRdb to the mid-2010s). With regard to the full study: Nine type 1 diabetes patients, four type 2 diabetes patients and about 6 nondiabetic controls, all recruited in China, made up the cohort. Across the study, CD4+ and CD8+ T cells were positively selected from PBMCs by means of CD4 or CD8 MicroBeads on MACS columns. Altogether, roughly 18 million paired-end reads were produced across the whole study. The study used high-throughput sequencing to profile TCRbeta repertoires and compare individuals with type 1 diabetes, type 2 diabetes and no diabetes. Type 2 diabetes patients were used as a disease comparison group for the type 1 diabetes patients. Comparing approximately 18-cycle and roughly 27-cycle amplification showed similar V gene usage, suggesting similar primer efficiencies and random PCR bias. TCRbeta libraries were sequenced paired-end on Illumina HiSeq 2000 or MiSeq instruments. General conclusions and limits of the study: Type 2 diabetes patients had few highly-expanded CD4+ clones (median one), and those clones made up a median roughly 3.7% of reads. Age and gender were not matched between study groups, possibly biasing interpretation. Because only a limited number of T2D and control samples were sequenced, some T1D-only HECs might also be present in more T2D or control samples. Highly correlated V and J gene usage patterns were observed for type 2 diabetes and control samples, with an average of approximately 0.97 between samples. High diversity was shown by type 2 diabetes repertoires, and the diversity was significantly greater than that of type 1 diabetes repertoires in both CD4+ and CD8+ T cells.

Every diabetic patient fulfilled standard classification criteria for type 1 or type 2 diabetes, and glucose and C-peptide were evaluated using WHO-recommended methods. Donors with other autoimmune diseases or infections within the previous four weeks were excluded. Roughly 10 milliliters of peripheral blood were collected from each participant. LymphoPrep density separation was used to isolate PBMCs. TCRdb names Illumina MiSeq as the instrument used. Genomic DNA from sorted T cell subsets was used as template for TCRbeta CDR3 amplification. Multiplex PCR with 30 forward and 13 reverse primers amplified the TCRbeta CDR3 region. AMPure XP beads were used to purify the PCR products, after which a second 25-cycle PCR added indices and adaptors. Libraries were gel-purified using the QIAquick Gel Extraction Kit before sequencing. For the original study's pipeline: FLASH was used to merge paired-end reads, and IgBLAST was used to align the merged reads to IMGT V, D and J germline references. Reads with less than 70% alignment identity to germline references were removed, leaving some 10 million reads across the study. Following IMGT definitions, CDR3 boundaries, reading frame and productivity were assigned. A highly-expanded clone was defined as any clone making up 1% or more of reads, and normalized Shannon entropy served as the measure of diversity. Unpaired two-tailed t-tests were used to test for differences in Shannon entropy between groups. The public sequencing data were trimmed at Q25 with fastp and processed into clonotypes with MiXCR by TCRdb, which kept only in-frame beta chains. Records with the same CDR3 protein are collapsed into one entry carrying the most frequent genes and DNA. It is TCRdb's table, rather than the study itself, that gives the V and J calls and clone size. The sample data list around 300,000 distinct CDR3 sequences, and roughly 50% of these were observed just once. The ten largest clones add up to roughly 13% of the sample.

The CDR3 covers 15 residues, taking in both the cysteine and the phenylalanine. The CDR3 DNA has 45 bases and is translated from base 1. Trimming removed 5 bases from V and 0 bases from J, leaving 11 bases between the germline ends. CDR1 and CDR2 are read off the germline V gene as SGHVS and FQNEAQ. This clonotype has a handful of counts. No cognate antigen has been identified for it. Base qualities are missing; no much larger clone stands one base away. This TCR was recovered from a man in his late teens or twenties with type 2 diabetes. This chain joins TRBV7-8 to TRBJ1-5; confidence is insufficient to name the D gene. Material: peripheral blood mononuclear cells (PBMCs). The CDR3 region reads CASSLYHYSNQPQHF. In nucleotide form, the sequence is TGTGCCAGCAGCCTATACCACTATAGCAATCAGCCCCAGCATTTT.